This T cell receptor (beta chain) was sequenced in a study of blood T cell repertoires in COVID-19 (dated by TCRdb to 2018 to 2020). About the study as a whole: Samples covering the acute and convalescent phases of COVID-19 were provided by collaborators in the United States, Italy and Spain. The prospective study material was composed of cDNA or gDNA derived from T cells, B-cell-depleted T cells, or PBMCs. The repertoires were released in a freely available public database intended as a resource for research on the immune response to SARS-CoV-2. Subjects who had been exposed to COVID-19, were actively infected with it, or had recovered from it provided the deeply sampled blood TCRbeta repertoires that made up the dataset. HLA class I and class II types, where available, came from metadata supplied by the sample provider rather than from assay-based typing. Nearly every sample came with metadata listing a de-identified subject ID, COVID-19 status, age in years and sex. The samples were drawn from two sources: the first 160 participants of the ongoing ImmuneRACE study, and 1,000 to 1,500 subjects contributed by 6 global collaborators.

A note on this clone: It has no known antigen specificity. Per-nucleotide qualities are absent, and no much larger clonotype sits a single base away.

Collaborating institutions collected whole blood in K2EDTA tubes following their own protocols. For TCRbeta analysis, collaborators shipped samples as frozen whole blood, isolated PBMCs, or DNA extracted from either of those sample types. Spanning cysteine to phenylalanine, the CDR3 consists of 15 amino acids. Here the CDR3 DNA is all that survives: 45 bases in frame from base 1. Overall study results and their limits: The quantity of clinical and demographic metadata differed by source and by participant and was supplied without curation.

TCRbeta CDR3 regions were amplified from genomic DNA using the immunoSEQ Assay, a bias-controlled multiplex PCR. The authors processed their data as follows. Within the assay, amplification of reference gene primers was used to estimate how many nucleated cells each sample contained. Sequence reads were collapsed and filtered to measure the absolute abundance of every unique TCRbeta CDR3 rearrangement. For each sample, productive Simpson clonality was calculated as the square root of Simpson's diversity index over productive rearrangements. TCRdb re-hosts the immuneACCESS table, in-frame sequences only. Its copies lack some clones; in the studies checked, an unresolved V gene accounts for under half of them, and the cause for the rest is not known. D and trimming were read from the DNA, whereas the V and J calls and clone size are those reported in that table. The sample records about 83,000 clones, more than 70% of which are singletons. Of the sample, roughly 20% is held by the ten largest clones.

Material: peripheral blood. This chain joins TRBV1 to TRBJ1-4; TRBD1 was called by the table and not checked on the DNA. TRBV1 is a documented pseudogene. This receptor was identified in a woman aged 80 or older in a cohort sampled during active or convalescent COVID-19. The nucleotide sequence is TGCACCAGCAGCCAAGAACCACAGGGTTGTGAAAAACTGTTTTTT. Its translation reads: CTSSQEPQGCEKLFF.